These T cell receptor beta chains were read from a single sample in a study of blood T cell repertoires in COVID-19. Clones were read by immunoSEQ multiplex PCR, and TCRdb kept only the in-frame ones, dropping some. This sample has roughly 340,000 clones, with about 87% found just once. The sample taken for sequencing was peripheral blood. The receptors stem from a woman in her forties or fifties with COVID-19, enrolled during active disease. The CDR3 runs from the conserved cysteine through the conserved F or W. The D gene is left open where the match is weak. Size is stated for part of the rows, as once, few or many counts, or as a class when the clone is expanded.

D,V,J,size,CDR3,DNA
NA,TRBV7-2,TRBJ2-7,NA,CASSSPAGTRQVEQYF,TGTGCCAGCAGCTCGCCCGCCGGGACAAGGCAGGTGGAGCAGTACTTC
TRBD2,TRBV5-6,TRBJ2-7,NA,CASSRFGLAGGEQYF,TGTGCCAGCAGCCGCTTTGGACTAGCGGGAGGCGAGCAGTACTTC
TRBD2,TRBV19,TRBJ2-3,NA,CASSRTSGLTDTQYF,TGTGCCAGTAGTAGAACTAGCGGACTCACAGATACGCAGTATTTT
NA,TRBV3-1/TRBV3-2,TRBJ1-2,NA,CASSHSKVQVGFYSYGYTF,TGTGCCAGCAGCCATTCGAAAGTCCAGGTTGGATTCTATAGCTATGGCTACACCTTC
NA,TRBV5-1,TRBJ1-1,NA,CASSLRQNNGEAFF,TGCGCCAGCAGCTTGAGACAGAATAACGGTGAAGCTTTCTTT
NA,TRBV6-5,TRBJ1-1,NA,CASRGTTGDTEAFF,TGTGCCAGCAGGGGGACAACTGGGGACACTGAAGCTTTCTTT
NA,TRBV13,TRBJ2-3,few,CASSPEQGRTTDTQYF,TGTGCCAGCAGCCCGGAACAGGGCCGGACAACAGATACGCAGTATTTT
TRBD1,TRBV7-6,TRBJ2-1,NA,CASSLRGQGAISSYNEQFF,TGTGCCAGCAGCTTACGAGGGCAGGGGGCCATTAGTTCCTACAATGAGCAGTTCTTC
NA,TRBV27,TRBJ1-2,NA,CASSLAGANYGYTF,TGTGCCAGCAGTTTAGCCGGAGCTAACTATGGCTACACCTTC
NA,TRBV27,TRBJ2-7,NA,CASSLGGLPYEQYF,TGTGCCAGCAGCTTGGGTGGACTTCCCTACGAGCAGTACTTC
NA,TRBV7-3,TRBJ1-5,NA,CASSIAPNQPQHF,TGTGCCAGCAGCATAGCCCCCAATCAGCCCCAGCATTTT
TRBD1,TRBV18,TRBJ2-1,NA,CASSQISRQGPRNEQFF,TGTGCCAGCTCACAGATAAGCAGACAGGGTCCCCGCAATGAGCAGTTCTTC
NA,TRBV27,TRBJ2-1,NA,CASSLGLLNEQFF,TGTGCCAGCAGTTTGGGACTTCTCAATGAGCAGTTCTTC
NA,TRBV27,TRBJ1-5,once,CASSLGSGVQPQHF,TGTGCCAGCAGTTTAGGGTCGGGGGTTCAGCCCCAGCATTTT
NA,TRBV24-1,TRBJ1-1,NA,CATSGTMNTEAFF,TGTGCCACCAGCGGGACTATGAACACTGAAGCTTTCTTT
NA,TRBV6-5,TRBJ1-2,NA,CASSIRGHGYTF,TGTGCCAGCAGTATCAGGGGCCATGGCTACACCTTC
TRBD2,TRBV5-4,TRBJ2-7,NA,CASSTGQVGLAGASYEQYF,TGTGCCAGCAGCACAGGACAGGTTGGACTAGCGGGAGCAAGCTACGAGCAGTACTTC
NA,TRBV5-1,TRBJ2-1,NA,CASSLGLPGSYNEQFF,TGCGCCAGCAGCTTGGGACTACCCGGCTCCTACAATGAGCAGTTCTTC
NA,TRBV28,TRBJ1-5,NA,CASSLRENQPQHF,TGTGCCAGCAGTTTAAGGGAGAATCAGCCCCAGCATTTT
TRBD1,TRBV3-1/TRBV3-2,TRBJ1-2,NA,CASRDRGEGYTF,TGTGCCAGCAGGGACAGGGGCGAGGGCTACACCTTC
TRBD1,TRBV10-3,TRBJ2-7,many,CAISKPGTGTYEQYF,TGTGCCATCAGTAAACCCGGGACAGGGACCTACGAGCAGTACTTC
TRBD1,TRBV5-1,TRBJ2-2,NA,CASSLGDSNTGELFF,TGCGCCAGCAGCTTGGGGGACAGCAACACCGGGGAGCTGTTTTTT
NA,TRBV5-1,TRBJ2-7,NA,CASSLGGIDYEQYF,TGCGCCAGCAGCCTTGGGGGGATCGACTACGAGCAGTACTTC
NA,TRBV30,TRBJ2-3,NA,CASARSGKADTQYF,TGTGCCTCGGCCAGGAGCGGAAAGGCAGATACGCAGTATTTT
NA,TRBV19,TRBJ1-1,NA,CASSQHTGTATEAFF,TGTGCCAGTAGCCAACATACAGGGACGGCCACTGAAGCTTTCTTT
NA,TRBV7-2,TRBJ2-1,NA,CASSSLGGSYSEQFF,TGTGCCAGCAGCTCTCTTGGGGGGTCGTACTCTGAGCAGTTCTTC
TRBD1,TRBV5-1,TRBJ1-2,NA,CASSLEGDSYGYTF,TGCGCCAGCAGCTTGGAAGGGGACAGCTATGGCTACACCTTC
NA,TRBV10-3,TRBJ1-3,NA,CAISPTDGNTIYF,TGTGCCATCAGTCCTACAGACGGAAACACCATATATTTT
TRBD1,TRBV7-2,TRBJ1-2,once,CASSSDPTGGESYGYTF,TGTGCCAGCAGCTCCGATCCGACAGGGGGCGAAAGCTATGGCTACACCTTC
NA,TRBV30,TRBJ1-3,NA,CAWSENRVVGNTIYF,TGTGCCTGGAGTGAAAACAGGGTCGTAGGAAACACCATATATTTT
NA,TRBV29-1,TRBJ1-5,NA,CSVVLQGNQPQHF,TGCAGCGTTGTACTACAGGGCAATCAGCCCCAGCATTTT
TRBD2,TRBV15,TRBJ2-7,NA,CATSRDLASGSFDEQYF,TGTGCCACCAGCAGAGATTTGGCTAGCGGGAGTTTTGACGAGCAGTACTTC
NA,TRBV27,TRBJ1-1,NA,CASSGGWNTEAFF,TGTGCCAGCAGTGGGGGGTGGAACACTGAAGCTTTCTTT
TRBD1,TRBV10-2,TRBJ1-1,NA,CASRNPGTEDTEAFF,TGCGCCAGCCGTAACCCGGGGACAGAAGACACTGAAGCTTTCTTT
TRBD2,TRBV29-1,TRBJ2-3,NA,CSVERVAGRTDTQYF,TGCAGCGTTGAAAGGGTAGCGGGGCGAACAGATACGCAGTATTTT
TRBD1,TRBV27,TRBJ2-2,NA,CASRQGVHGELFF,TGTGCCAGCAGACAGGGGGTTCACGGGGAGCTGTTTTTT
NA,TRBV3-1/TRBV3-2,TRBJ1-5,NA,CASSRRQDNQPQHF,TGTGCCAGCAGCCGACGACAGGACAATCAGCCCCAGCATTTT
TRBD2,TRBV29-1,TRBJ2-1,NA,CSTKKEPGLAGVRGLDEQFF,TGCAGCACTAAAAAGGAGCCGGGACTAGCGGGAGTCAGGGGGTTGGATGAGCAGTTCTTC
NA,TRBV30,TRBJ2-4,NA,CAWSVEELGKNIQYF,TGTGCCTGGAGCGTTGAGGAGTTGGGCAAAAACATTCAGTACTTC
NA,TRBV27,TRBJ1-1,NA,CASSFGPDSRAFF,TGTGCCAGCAGTTTCGGTCCCGACAGTCGCGCTTTCTTT
TRBD1,TRBV6-2/TRBV6-3,TRBJ1-1,NA,CASSYFPGGPSSEAFF,TGTGCCAGCAGCTACTTTCCAGGGGGCCCATCCTCTGAAGCTTTCTTT
TRBD2,TRBV5-1,TRBJ2-1,NA,CASSSLAGGRYNEQFF,TGCGCCAGCAGCTCACTAGCGGGAGGACGTTACAATGAGCAGTTCTTC
TRBD2,TRBV14,TRBJ2-2,NA,CASSQGSGRSFTGELFF,TGTGCCAGCAGCCAAGGTAGCGGGAGGTCCTTCACCGGGGAGCTGTTTTTT
TRBD1,TRBV7-2,TRBJ1-1,NA,CASSLLPPPGQEAFF,TGTGCCAGCAGCTTATTGCCACCCCCGGGACAGGAAGCTTTCTTT
NA,TRBV7-7,TRBJ2-7,once,CASSPIPGAYEQYF,TGTGCCAGCAGCCCCATCCCCGGGGCCTACGAGCAGTACTTC
NA,TRBV7-9,TRBJ1-2,few,CASGSEGYGASGYTF,TGTGCCAGCGGGTCGGAGGGCTACGGCGCTTCTGGCTACACCTTC
TRBD1,TRBV10-3,TRBJ1-1,NA,CAISELPGQVNTEAFF,TGTGCCATCAGTGAGTTACCGGGACAGGTGAACACTGAAGCTTTCTTT
NA,TRBV27,TRBJ2-3,once,CASSLGRGTDTQYF,TGTGCCAGCAGTTTAGGGCGCGGCACAGATACGCAGTATTTT
TRBD1,TRBV7-8,TRBJ2-5,NA,CASSPTGDRTQETQYF,TGTGCCAGCAGCCCAACCGGGGACAGAACCCAAGAGACCCAGTACTTC
TRBD1,TRBV24-1,TRBJ2-7,NA,CATSDPGQGAYEQYF,TGTGCCACCAGTGATCCGGGACAGGGGGCCTACGAGCAGTACTTC
NA,TRBV6-5,TRBJ1-1,NA,CASSYKPGNTEAFF,TGTGCCAGCAGTTACAAACCAGGGAACACTGAAGCTTTCTTT
NA,TRBV24-1,TRBJ2-1,NA,CATSDRVHEQFF,TGTGCCACCAGTGACAGGGTGCATGAGCAGTTCTTC
NA,TRBV6-1,TRBJ1-6,NA,CASSASLSSYNSPLHF,TGTGCCAGCAGTGCCTCCCTGAGCTCCTATAATTCACCCCTCCACTTT